These 25 T cell receptor beta chains originate from one sample sequenced in a study of cytomegalovirus exposure and HLA in healthy donors. Profiling relied on immunoSEQ multiplex PCR, and the TCRdb table lists in-frame clones only, not all of them. The table records about 130,000 clones, approximately 84% of them present only once. Sequences were obtained from PBMCs. The receptor source for this set is a man under 40 in good health and CMV-seropositive.

This sequence joins TRBV7-2 and TRBJ2-4; 15 nucleotides align to TRBD2. With 5 bases clipped from V and 0 bases from J, the junction kept 8 bases outside the gene matches. Germline V gives CDR1 SGHTA, CDR2 FQGNSA. CDR3 size: 19 residues. The CDR3, as DNA: TGTGCCAGCAGCCCCGGGGGACTAGCGGGGGGACTAGCCAAAAACATTCAGTACTTC. Protein sequence: CASSPGGLAGGLAKNIQYF.

This chain joins TRBV27 and TRBJ2-3, with 9 bases matching TRBD2. The CDR3 is 14 amino acids. The J segment lost 8 bases and the V segment lost 3 bases, leaving 6 bases of the junction unmatched. Germline V CDR1 and CDR2: MNHEY, SMNVEV (reference sequence). This chain's CDR3 is CASSFGTSIGTQYF. The CDR3 bases are TGTGCCAGCAGTTTTGGGACTAGCATAGGTACGCAGTATTTT.

V is TRBV5-1 and J is TRBJ1-1, with 9 bases aligning to TRBD1. The CDR3 length is 15 residues. V gave up 5 bases and J gave up 4 bases; unmatched junction bases: 9. Looked up from germline, CDR1 is SGHRS and CDR2 is YFSETQ. CDR3 nucleotides: TGCGCCAGCAGTCCTACAGGGGGCGTTGGCACTGAAGCTTTCTTT. Encoded protein: CASSPTGGVGTEAFF.

This clone was picked up one time. V is TRBV6-6 and J is TRBJ1-2; 7 positions agree with TRBD1. The CDR3 length is 12 residues. The V and J ends lost 4 bases and 8 bases, in that order; junction bases with no gene match: 4. CDR1 is MNHNY, CDR2 SVGAGI, per germline (reference sequence). This CDR3 reads CASSWDSSGYTF. The CDR3 coding sequence is TGTGCCAGCAGTTGGGACAGCTCCGGCTACACCTTC.

This chain connects TRBV9 to TRBJ2-3; a weak D match, TRBD1 (6 bases). CDR1 and CDR2 from the germline V gene are SGDLS and YYNGEE. The CDR3 runs 15 residues. The V gene lost 4 bases and the J gene lost 1 base, with 13 bases spanning the gap. CDR3 loop: CASSPGDIRTDTQYF. DNA of the CDR3: TGTGCCAGCAGCCCAGGGGACATACGCACAGATACGCAGTATTTT.

The chain is built from TRBV7-9 and TRBJ1-1; the match to TRBD1 covers 8 bases. V lost 5 bases to trimming and J lost 10 bases; unmatched junction nucleotides: 18. The CDR3 contains 16 residues. The germline V gene encodes CDR1 SEHNR and CDR2 FQNEAQ (reference sequence). The CDR3 is CASSLPFRRGRVAAFF. CDR3 nucleotides: TGTGCCAGCAGCCTTCCTTTTCGCAGGGGGCGAGTGGCAGCTTTCTTT.

The genes are TRBV4-2 and TRBJ1-4; TRBD1 agrees at 7 bases. This CDR3 spans 16 amino acids. In germline, CDR1 is LGHNA, CDR2 YNFKEQ. Losses at the gene ends were 4 bases for V and 6 bases for J; bases not matched to a gene: 11. The CDR3 reads CASSRITRTGDEKLFF. The CDR3 region has the DNA TGTGCCAGCAGCCGGATCACGAGGACAGGCGATGAAAAACTGTTTTTT.

The V call is TRBV7-9, the J call TRBJ2-7, with 7 positions matching TRBD2. This CDR3 spans 14 amino acids. With V trimmed by 1 base and J by 3 bases, 3 bases remained unmatched. Germline V lookup: CDR1 SEHNR, CDR2 FQNEAQ (reference sequence). As DNA, the CDR3 is TGTGCCAGCAGCTTAGAGCGGGATATCTACGAGCAGTACTTC. Protein: CASSLERDIYEQYF.

This rearrangement joins TRBV7-2 to TRBJ2-7, with 8 positions matching TRBD1. The CDR3 is 15 amino acids. CDR1 and CDR2 from the germline V gene are SGHTA and FQGNSA. Trimming took 4 bases from V and 2 from J; bases not matched to a gene: 7. The CDR3 loop reads CASSSRQGPPYEQYF. The DNA of the CDR3 is TGTGCCAGCAGCTCTAGACAGGGGCCCCCCTACGAGCAGTACTTC.

The chain has TRBV5-1 and TRBJ2-7, with D unclear. The V and J ends lost 0 bases and 4 bases respectively, with 11 bases between them. The germline CDR1 and CDR2 sequences are SGHRS and YFSETQ. The CDR3 extends over 14 amino acids. For the CDR3, the DNA is TGCGCCAGCAGCTTGGCCGAGGAGAGGTACGAGCAGTACTTC. It translates to CASSLAEERYEQYF.

The genes are TRBV2 and TRBJ2-5, with D possibly being TRBD1 (7 bases). The CDR3 sequence is 13 residues long. Germline CDR1 SNHLY, CDR2 FYNNEI. CDR3 coding DNA: TGTGCGGGAGCGCGGGACAGCCAAGAGACCCAGTACTTC. It is translated as CAGARDSQETQYF.

The chain couples TRBV7-9 to TRBJ2-1, with a weak D call TRBD1 (6 bases). V gave up 1 base and J gave up 5 bases, with 9 bases separating them. CDR3 size: 14 residues. The V gene's germline CDR1 is SEHNR and CDR2 FQNEAQ (reference sequence). The CDR3 loop reads CASSLDRADNEQFF. CDR3 sequence (DNA): TGTGCCAGCAGCTTAGACAGGGCGGACAATGAGCAGTTCTTC.

J is TRBJ2-1 and V is TRBV7-7; TRBD2 matches at 11 bases. Germline loops: CDR1 SSHAT, CDR2 FNYEAQ (reference sequence). Losses at the gene ends were 5 bases for V and 1 base for J; bases not matched to a gene: 4. This CDR3 comprises 16 residues. DNA of the CDR3: TGTGCCAGCAGCCATAGCGGGGGGGATTCCTACAATGAGCAGTTCTTC. Its protein is CASSHSGGDSYNEQFF.

The CDR3, as DNA: TGTGCCAGCAGCTACGACGGGGGGCACACAGATACGCAGTATTTT. This encodes CASSYDGGHTDTQYF. V is TRBV7-3 and J is TRBJ2-3; weak D call: TRBD2 (7 bases). This CDR3 comprises 15 residues. Deletions cut 4 bases from V and 2 bases from J, with 13 bases between. CDR1 is SGHTA and CDR2 is FQGTGA in the germline V gene.

The rearrangement joins TRBV7-9 to TRBJ1-1; 8 bases line up with TRBD1. CDR1 is SEHNR and CDR2 is FQNEAQ in the germline V gene (reference sequence). Trimming cost V 5 bases and J 11 bases; bases outside gene matches: 13. The CDR3 extends over 14 amino acids. The chain's CDR3 is CASSRILQGARAFF. In DNA, the CDR3 is TGTGCCAGCAGCCGCATCCTTCAGGGGGCGCGGGCTTTCTTT. Using reference TRBV7-9 and TRBJ1-1 for the parts outside the CDR3, the full variable domain is DTGVSQNPRHKITKRGQNVTFRCDPISEHNRLYWYRQTLGQGPEFLTYFQNEAQLEKSRLLSDRFSAERPKGSFSTLEIQRTEQGDSAMYLCASSRILQGARAFFGQGTRLTVV.

The chain combines TRBV19 with TRBJ1-2; 10 nucleotides match TRBD1. Germline CDR1 is LNHDA and CDR2 is SQIVND (reference sequence). The CDR3 length is 13 residues. V lost 10 bases to trimming and J lost 8 bases; unmatched junction nucleotides: 10. CDR3 amino acids: CATQTGGRWGYTF. The DNA for the CDR3 is TGTGCCACTCAGACAGGGGGCCGTTGGGGCTACACCTTC.

A word on this clone: Sequence at one end of the junction differs from germline and may be a read error. The chain is built from TRBV7-8 and TRBJ1-1; the D is unclear. Per germline, CDR1 SGHVS and CDR2 FQNEAQ. The CDR3 sequence is 13 residues long. CDR3 DNA: TGTGCCAGCAGCCTAGCACTTTACACTGAAGCTTTCTTT. It yields the protein CASSLALYTEAFF.

The rearrangement uses TRBV14 and TRBJ2-3, with TRBD2 matching over 7 bases. This CDR3 is 14 amino acids long. Looked up from germline, CDR1 is SGHDN and CDR2 is FVKESK. The ends lost 4 bases at V and 2 bases at J; junction bases unmatched: 3. DNA of the CDR3: TGTGCCAGCAGCCCGGGACTATACACAGATACGCAGTATTTT. Translating gives CASSPGLYTDTQYF.

This chain connects TRBV19 to TRBJ1-2, with TRBD1 matching over 7 bases. CDR1 LNHDA and CDR2 SQIVND come from the germline V gene (reference sequence). The CDR3 consists of 14 residues. V lost 6 bases to trimming and J lost 6 bases; unmatched junction nucleotides: 10. The CDR3 region is CASSRADRANGYTF. CDR3 nucleotides: TGTGCCAGTAGCCGCGCTGACAGGGCCAATGGCTACACCTTC. The full variable domain, with the rest looked up from reference TRBV19 and TRBJ1-2, is DGGITQSPKYLFRKEGQNVTLSCEQNLNHDAMYWYRQDPGQGLRLIYYSQIVNDFQKGDIAEGYSVSREKKESFPLTVTSAQKNPTAFYLCASSRADRANGYTFGSGTRLTVV.

The chain recombines TRBV2 with TRBJ1-5; perhaps TRBD1 as D (6 bases). Trimming removed 4 bases at V and 5 bases at J, with 15 bases between. This CDR3 spans 15 amino acids. CDR1 SNHLY and CDR2 FYNNEI come from the germline V gene. The CDR3 is CASSGGRGGDQPQHF. In DNA form, the CDR3 reads TGTGCCAGCAGTGGCGGGAGGGGGGGCGATCAGCCCCAGCATTTT.

This clone was seen a few times. This chain connects TRBV4-3 to TRBJ2-7; TRBD1 might be the D (6 bases). Germline-derived CDR1 and CDR2 are LGHNA and YSLEER. Deletions cut 3 bases from V and 3 bases from J, with 12 bases between. The CDR3 is made up of 14 amino acids. The CDR3 loop is CASSQHTGSYEQYF. The CDR3 DNA sequence: TGCGCCAGCAGCCAGCACACAGGGAGCTACGAGCAGTACTTC.

This chain uses TRBV6-7 with TRBJ2-3; D possibly corresponds to TRBD1 (6 bases). TRBV6-7 is recorded as an ORF, its role being uncertain. The CDR3 sequence is 14 residues long. Trimming shortened V by 2 bases and J by 9 bases, and 15 bases separated the two germline ends. This CDR3 is CASSYPPNRDTQYF. The CDR3 bases are TGTGCCAGCAGTTACCCACCCAACAGGGACACGCAGTATTTT.

This clone was recorded once. The CDR3 loop reads CASSHGRGTEAFF. CDR3 sequence (DNA): TGTGCCAGCAGCCATGGCAGGGGGACTGAAGCTTTCTTT. V gene TRBV7-3 combines with J gene TRBJ1-1; 7 bases are shared with TRBD1. Germline V gene lookup returns CDR1 SGHTA and CDR2 FQGTGA. This CDR3 comprises 13 residues. V shed 5 bases and J 5 bases; nucleotides not matched to a gene: 5.

V and J are TRBV29-1 and TRBJ2-1; TRBD2 might be the D (6 bases). The CDR3 extends over 16 amino acids. Germline values: CDR1 SQVTM, CDR2 ANQGSEA. The germline V and J ends were trimmed by 6 bases and 3 bases, with 21 bases remaining between them. CDR3 protein: CSVGSRDAGSYNEQFF. In DNA, the CDR3 is TGCAGCGTGGGATCCCGGGACGCCGGGAGCTACAATGAGCAGTTCTTC.

The gene calls are TRBV27 and TRBJ1-2; 7 bases are a match to TRBD1. The CDR3 loop spans 15 amino acids. V was pared by 6 bases and J by 8 bases, with 15 bases of the junction left unmatched. In germline, CDR1 is MNHEY, CDR2 SMNVEV (reference sequence). CDR3 amino acids: CASSPWAGQGDGYTF. DNA for the CDR3: TGTGCCAGCAGCCCTTGGGCGGGGCAGGGGGACGGCTACACCTTC.